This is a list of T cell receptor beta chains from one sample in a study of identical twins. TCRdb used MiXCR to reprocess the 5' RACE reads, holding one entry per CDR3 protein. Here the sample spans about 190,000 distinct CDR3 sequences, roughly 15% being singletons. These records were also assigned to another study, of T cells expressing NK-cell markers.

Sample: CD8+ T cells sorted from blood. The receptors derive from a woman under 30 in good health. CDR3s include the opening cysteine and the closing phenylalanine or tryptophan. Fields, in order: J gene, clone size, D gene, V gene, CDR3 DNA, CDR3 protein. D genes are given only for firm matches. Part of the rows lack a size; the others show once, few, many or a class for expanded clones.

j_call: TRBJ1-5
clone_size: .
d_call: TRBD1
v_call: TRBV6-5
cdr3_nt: TGTGCCAGCAGTTGGACAGGGGGCGGTCAGCCCCAGCATTTT
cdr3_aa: CASSWTGGGQPQHF

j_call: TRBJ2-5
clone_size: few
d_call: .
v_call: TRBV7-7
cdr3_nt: TGTGCCAGCAGCTTAGAACGGGGTCTACAGCAAGAGACCCAGTACTTC
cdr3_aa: CASSLERGLQQETQYF

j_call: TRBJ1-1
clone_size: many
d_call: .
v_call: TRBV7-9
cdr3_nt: TGTGCCAGCAGCTTTGACAGTACGGTGAACACTGAAGCTTTCTTT
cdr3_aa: CASSFDSTVNTEAFF

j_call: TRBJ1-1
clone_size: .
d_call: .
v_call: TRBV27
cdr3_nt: TGTGCCAGCAGCTTCGGGACATCCGCCGAAGCTTTCTTT
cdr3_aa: CASSFGTSAEAFF

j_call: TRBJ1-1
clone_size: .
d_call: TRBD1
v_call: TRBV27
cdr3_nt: TGTGCCAGCCACAGGGGGACTGAAGCTTTCTTT
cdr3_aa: CASHRGTEAFF

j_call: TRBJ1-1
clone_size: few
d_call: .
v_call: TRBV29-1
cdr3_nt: TGCAGCGTTGAGGGGAGGGCTGCTGAAGCTTTCTTT
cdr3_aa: CSVEGRAAEAFF

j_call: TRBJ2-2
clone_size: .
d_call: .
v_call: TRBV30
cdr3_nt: TGTGCCTGGAGAGTAGGGGGGGAAACCGGGGAGCTGTTTTTT
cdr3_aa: CAWRVGGETGELFF

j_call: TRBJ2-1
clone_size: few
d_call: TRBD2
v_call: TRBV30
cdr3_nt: TGTGCCTATAGGGGGGGGGCGGGAGGAGAGCATGAGCAGTTCTTC
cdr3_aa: CAYRGGAGGEHEQFF

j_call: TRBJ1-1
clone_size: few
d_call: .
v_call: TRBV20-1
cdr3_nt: TGCAGTGCTAGAGCCGCAACTGAAGCTTTCTTT
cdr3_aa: CSARAATEAFF

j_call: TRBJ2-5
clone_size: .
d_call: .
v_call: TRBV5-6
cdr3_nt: TGTGCCAGCACTCCGGGGGTGCCAGGGACCCAGTACTTC
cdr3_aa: CASTPGVPGTQYF

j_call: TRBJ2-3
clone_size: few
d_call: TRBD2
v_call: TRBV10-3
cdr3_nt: TGTGCCATCAGTGGGAAAGAAGGGGAGGGTAGCACAGATACGCAGTATTTT
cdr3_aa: CAISGKEGEGSTDTQYF

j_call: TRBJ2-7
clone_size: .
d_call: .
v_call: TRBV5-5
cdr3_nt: TGTGCCAGGAGCCTGGGGACCCCCGACGAGCAGTACTTC
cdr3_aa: CARSLGTPDEQYF

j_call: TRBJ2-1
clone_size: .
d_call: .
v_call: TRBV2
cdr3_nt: TGTGCCAGCAGGTCCGGAGGGGGGGTCCACAATGAGCAGTTCTTC
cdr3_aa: CASRSGGGVHNEQFF

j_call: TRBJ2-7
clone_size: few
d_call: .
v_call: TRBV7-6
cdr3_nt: TGTGCCAGCGGGGACCCCTACGAGCAGTACTTC
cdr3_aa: CASGDPYEQYF

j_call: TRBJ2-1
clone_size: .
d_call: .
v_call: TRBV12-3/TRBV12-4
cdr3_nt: TGTGCCAGCAGTCCTATCGTTGGAGGGAACAATGAGCAGTTCTTC
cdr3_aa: CASSPIVGGNNEQFF

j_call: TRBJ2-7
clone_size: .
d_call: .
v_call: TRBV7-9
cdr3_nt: TGTGCCAGCAGCATCAACTACGAGCAGTACTTC
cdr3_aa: CASSINYEQYF

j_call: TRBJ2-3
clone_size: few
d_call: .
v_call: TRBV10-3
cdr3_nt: TGTGCCATCGCCCCGTCCCGCCCCGAAATAACAGATACGCAGTATTTT
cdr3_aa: CAIAPSRPEITDTQYF

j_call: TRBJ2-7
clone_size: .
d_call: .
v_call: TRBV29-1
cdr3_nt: TGCAGCGTTGAAGAACGGTCGAGGCCCTACTCCTACGAGCAGTACTTC
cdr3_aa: CSVEERSRPYSYEQYF

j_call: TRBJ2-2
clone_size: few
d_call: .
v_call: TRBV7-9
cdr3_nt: TGTGCCAGCGACGCTCCGCGGAACACCGGGGAGCTGTTTTTT
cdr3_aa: CASDAPRNTGELFF

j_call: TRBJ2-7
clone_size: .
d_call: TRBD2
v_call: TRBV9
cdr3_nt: TGTGCCAGCAGCCGCCGAGGGGGACTAGCTCACTACGAGCAGTACTTC
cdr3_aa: CASSRRGGLAHYEQYF

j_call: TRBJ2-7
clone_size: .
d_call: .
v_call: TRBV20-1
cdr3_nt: TGCAGTGCTAGGAGCGCCAACTCCTACGAGCAGTACTTC
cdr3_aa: CSARSANSYEQYF

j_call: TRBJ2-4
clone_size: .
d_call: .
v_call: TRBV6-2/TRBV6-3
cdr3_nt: TGTGCCAGCAGTTACTATCCAGAAAACATTCAGTACTTC
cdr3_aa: CASSYYPENIQYF

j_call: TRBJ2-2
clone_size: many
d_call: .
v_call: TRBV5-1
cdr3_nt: TGCGCCAGCAGCTTGTGGCAGGACACCGGGGAGCTGTTTTTT
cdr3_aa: CASSLWQDTGELFF

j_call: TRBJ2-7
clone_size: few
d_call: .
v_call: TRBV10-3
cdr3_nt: TGTGCCATCAGTGAGTCGATTGCCCGAGGGATTTACGAGCAGTACTTC
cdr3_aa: CAISESIARGIYEQYF

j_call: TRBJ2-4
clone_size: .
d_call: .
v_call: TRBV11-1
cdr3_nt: TGTGCCAGCAGCTCTCCTGAACCCGACTCCAGGAGTGAGGCCAAAAACATTCAGTACTTC
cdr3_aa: CASSSPEPDSRSEAKNIQYF

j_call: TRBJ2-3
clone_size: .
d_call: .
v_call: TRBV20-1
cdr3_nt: TGCAGTGCTAGAGCCGTTGAGAACCCGGGGGATACGCAGTATTTT
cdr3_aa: CSARAVENPGDTQYF

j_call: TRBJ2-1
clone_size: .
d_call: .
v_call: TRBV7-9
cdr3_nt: TGTGCCAGCAGTCGAACAGAACTCTACAATGAGCAGTTCTTC
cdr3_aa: CASSRTELYNEQFF

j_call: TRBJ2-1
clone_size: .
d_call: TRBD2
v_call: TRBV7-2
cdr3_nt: TGTGCCACCGGAAAGGGGAGGGCGGGTAATGAGCAGTTCTTC
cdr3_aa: CATGKGRAGNEQFF

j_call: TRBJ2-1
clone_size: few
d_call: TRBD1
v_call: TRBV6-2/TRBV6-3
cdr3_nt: TGTGCCAGCAGTCCGACAGGGTTCAATGAGCAGTTCTTC
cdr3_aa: CASSPTGFNEQFF

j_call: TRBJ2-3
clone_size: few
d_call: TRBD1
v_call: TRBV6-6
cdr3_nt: TGTGCCACCTCGACAGGGCCCACAGATACGCAGTATTTT
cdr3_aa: CATSTGPTDTQYF

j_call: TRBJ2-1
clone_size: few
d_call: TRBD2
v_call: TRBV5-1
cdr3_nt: TGCGCCAGCAGCTTGGGGGACGGGAGGGGGGGCTCCTACAATGAGCAGTTCTTC
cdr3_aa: CASSLGDGRGGSYNEQFF

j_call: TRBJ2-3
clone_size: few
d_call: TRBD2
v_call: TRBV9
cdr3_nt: TGTGCCAGCAGCGTAGACCCGGGAGGGGGAACAGATACGCAGTATTTT
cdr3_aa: CASSVDPGGGTDTQYF

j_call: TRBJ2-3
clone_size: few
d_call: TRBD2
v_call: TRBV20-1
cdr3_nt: TGCAGTGCTAGAACGACTAGCGGGGGGGTTCTGGATACGCAGTATTTT
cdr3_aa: CSARTTSGGVLDTQYF

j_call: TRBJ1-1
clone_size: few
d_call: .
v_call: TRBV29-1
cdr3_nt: TGCAGCGTGCTGGCAGGGTGGACCACTGAAGCTTTCTTT
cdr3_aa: CSVLAGWTTEAFF

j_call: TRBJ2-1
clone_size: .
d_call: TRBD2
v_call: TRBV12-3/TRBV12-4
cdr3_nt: TGTGCCAGCGGGAGGGCTCTCTACAATGAGCAGTTCTTC
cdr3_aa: CASGRALYNEQFF

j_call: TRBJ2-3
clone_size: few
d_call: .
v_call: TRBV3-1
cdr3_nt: TGTGCCAGCAGCCAAGATAGTCCCAACCTGGCGGATACGCAGTATTTT
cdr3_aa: CASSQDSPNLADTQYF

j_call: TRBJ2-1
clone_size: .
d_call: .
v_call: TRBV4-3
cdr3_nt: TGCGCCAGCAGCCAAGATACGGGAGTGGCCAATGAGCAGTTCTTC
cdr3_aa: CASSQDTGVANEQFF

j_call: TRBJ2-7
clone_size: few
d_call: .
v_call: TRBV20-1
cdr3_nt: TGCAGTGCCCAAGGGACCTACGAGCAGTACTTC
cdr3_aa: CSAQGTYEQYF

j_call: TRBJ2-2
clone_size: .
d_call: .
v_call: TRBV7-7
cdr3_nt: TGTGCCAGCAGCGAGGAGCTCACCGGGGAGCTGTTTTTT
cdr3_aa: CASSEELTGELFF

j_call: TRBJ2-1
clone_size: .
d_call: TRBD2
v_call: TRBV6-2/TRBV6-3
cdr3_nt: TGTGCCAGCAGCACTAGCGGGAGCTATGAGCAGTTCTTC
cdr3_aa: CASSTSGSYEQFF